These 5 T cell receptor beta chains originate from one sample sequenced in a study of control samples from healthy donors and cancer patients. Profiled with immunoSEQ multiplex PCR; TCRdb holds only in-frame clones, not every one. The data contain about 150,000 clones, approximately 91% of them singletons. Sequencing input: blood. The receptor set was obtained from a woman in her thirties or forties in good health.

This clone was recorded only once. The rearrangement uses TRBV19 and TRBJ1-4; no reliable D call. Trimming left V 5 bases short and J 11 bases short, with 15 bases between. Germline values: CDR1 LNHDA, CDR2 SQIVND (reference sequence). The length of the CDR3 is 13 residues. In DNA, the CDR3 is TGTGCCAGTAGTCCCGCCCAGCGGGAGAAACTGTTTTTT. Amino acids: CASSPAQREKLFF.

This chain joins TRBV19 and TRBJ2-7; TRBD1 matches 7 bases. From germline, CDR1 is LNHDA and CDR2 SQIVND (reference sequence). V lost 6 bases to trimming and J lost 2 bases; unmatched junction nucleotides: 7. This CDR3 is built from 14 residues. The CDR3 here is CASSLTGEAYEQYF. The CDR3 coding sequence is TGTGCCAGTAGCCTAACAGGGGAAGCCTACGAGCAGTACTTC.

The V call is TRBV18, the J call TRBJ1-4; D call uncertain. CDR1 and CDR2 (germline): KGHSH, LQKENI. V was cut by 3 bases and J by 6 bases, with 14 bases left in between. This CDR3 has 15 amino acids. The CDR3 reads CASSPGSGRDEKLFF. The CDR3 nucleotides read TGTGCCAGCTCACCGGGGAGTGGGCGCGATGAAAAACTGTTTTTT.

The chain recombines TRBV21-1 with TRBJ1-1; the table calls TRBD1, which could not be checked here. TRBV21-1 is a documented pseudogene. There are 10 residues in the CDR3. The CDR3 coding sequence is TGTGCCAGCGCCAGATATAAAGCTTTCTTT. Protein product: CASARYKAFF.

This chain links TRBV14 with TRBJ2-3; D gene unclear. Germline CDR1 reads SGHDN; CDR2 reads FVKESK. V was pared by 3 bases and J by 3 bases, with 13 bases between. The CDR3 runs to 15 residues. The CDR3: CASSHRQVRTDTQYF. DNA for the CDR3: TGTGCCAGCAGCCACCGGCAGGTCAGGACAGATACGCAGTATTTT.